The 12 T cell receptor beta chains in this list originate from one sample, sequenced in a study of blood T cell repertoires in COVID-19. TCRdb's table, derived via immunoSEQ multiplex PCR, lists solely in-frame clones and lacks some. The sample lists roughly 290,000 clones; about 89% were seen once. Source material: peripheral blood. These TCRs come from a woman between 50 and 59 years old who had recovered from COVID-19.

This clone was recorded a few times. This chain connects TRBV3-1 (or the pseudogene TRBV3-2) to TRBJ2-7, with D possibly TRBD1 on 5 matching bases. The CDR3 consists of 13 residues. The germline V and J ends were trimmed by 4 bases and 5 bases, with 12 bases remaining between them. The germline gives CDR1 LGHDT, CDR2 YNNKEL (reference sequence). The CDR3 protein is CASSPENRHEQYF. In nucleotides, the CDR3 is TGTGCCAGCAGCCCCGAAAACAGGCACGAGCAGTACTTC.

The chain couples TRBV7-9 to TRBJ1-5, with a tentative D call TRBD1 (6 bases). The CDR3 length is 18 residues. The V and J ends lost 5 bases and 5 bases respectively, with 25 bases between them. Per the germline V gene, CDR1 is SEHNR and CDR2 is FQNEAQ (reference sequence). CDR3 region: CASSRNPGGAFQDQPQHF. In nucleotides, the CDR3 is TGTGCCAGCAGCCGAAACCCGGGGGGCGCGTTTCAAGATCAGCCCCAGCATTTT.

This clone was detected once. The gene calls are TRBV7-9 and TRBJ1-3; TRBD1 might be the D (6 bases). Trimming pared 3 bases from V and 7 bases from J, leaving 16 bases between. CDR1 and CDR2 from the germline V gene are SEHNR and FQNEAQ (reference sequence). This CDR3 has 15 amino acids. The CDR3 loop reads CASSFDLQGRNTIYF. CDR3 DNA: TGTGCCAGCAGCTTCGACCTACAGGGTCGGAACACCATATATTTT.

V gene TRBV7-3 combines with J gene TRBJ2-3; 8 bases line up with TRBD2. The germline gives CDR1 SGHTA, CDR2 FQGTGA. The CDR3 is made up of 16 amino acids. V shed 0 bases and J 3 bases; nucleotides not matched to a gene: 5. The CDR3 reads CASSLTRGGRTDTQYF. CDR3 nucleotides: TGTGCCAGCAGCTTAACCCGGGGCGGGAGGACAGATACGCAGTATTTT. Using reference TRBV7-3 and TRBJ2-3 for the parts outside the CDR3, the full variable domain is GAGVSQTPSNKVTEKGKYVELRCDPISGHTALYWYRQSLGQGPEFLIYFQGTGAADDSGLPNDRFFAVRPEGSVSTLKIQRTERGDSAVYLCASSLTRGGRTDTQYFGPGTRLTVL.

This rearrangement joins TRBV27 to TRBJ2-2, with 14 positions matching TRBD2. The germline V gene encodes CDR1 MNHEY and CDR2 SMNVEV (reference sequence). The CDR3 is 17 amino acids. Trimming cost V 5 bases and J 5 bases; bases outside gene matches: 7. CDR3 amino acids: CASSIPWTSGRTGELFF. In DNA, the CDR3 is TGTGCCAGCAGTATCCCCTGGACTAGCGGGAGGACCGGGGAGCTGTTTTTT.

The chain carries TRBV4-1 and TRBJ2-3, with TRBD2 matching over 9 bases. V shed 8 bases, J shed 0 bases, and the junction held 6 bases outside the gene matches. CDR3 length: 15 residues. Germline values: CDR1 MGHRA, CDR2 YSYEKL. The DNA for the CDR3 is TGCGCCAGCGGTAATAGCGGGGGAAGCACAGATACGCAGTATTTT. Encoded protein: CASGNSGGSTDTQYF.

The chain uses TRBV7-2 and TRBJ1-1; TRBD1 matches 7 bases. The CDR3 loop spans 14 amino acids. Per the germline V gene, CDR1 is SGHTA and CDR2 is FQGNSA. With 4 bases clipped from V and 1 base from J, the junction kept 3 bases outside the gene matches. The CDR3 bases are TGTGCCAGCAGCTACAGGGGCAGGAACACTGAAGCTTTCTTT. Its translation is CASSYRGRNTEAFF.

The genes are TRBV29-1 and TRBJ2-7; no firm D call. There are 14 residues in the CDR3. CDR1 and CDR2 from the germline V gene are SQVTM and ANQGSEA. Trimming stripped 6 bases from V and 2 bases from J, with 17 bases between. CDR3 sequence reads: CSVGLRSGTYEQYF. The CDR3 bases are TGCAGCGTGGGCCTTCGCAGTGGCACCTACGAGCAGTACTTC.

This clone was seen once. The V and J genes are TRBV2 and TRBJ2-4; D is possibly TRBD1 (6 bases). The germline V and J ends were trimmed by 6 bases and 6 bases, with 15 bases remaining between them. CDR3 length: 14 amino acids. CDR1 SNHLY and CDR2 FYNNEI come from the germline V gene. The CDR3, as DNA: TGTGCCAGCAGCTCGACCGGGACATTAAACATTCAGTACTTC. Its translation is CASSSTGTLNIQYF. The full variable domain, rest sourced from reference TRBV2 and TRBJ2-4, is EPEVTQTPSHQVTQMGQEVILRCVPISNHLYFYWYRQILGQKVEFLVSFYNNEISEKSEIFDDQFSVERPDGSNFTLKIRSTKLEDSAMYFCASSSTGTLNIQYFGAGTRLSVL.

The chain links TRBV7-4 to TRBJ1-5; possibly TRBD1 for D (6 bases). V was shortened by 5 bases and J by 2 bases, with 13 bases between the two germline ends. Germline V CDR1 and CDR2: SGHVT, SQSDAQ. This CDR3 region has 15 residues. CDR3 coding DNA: TGTGCCAGCAGCGGCCGGGACAACTGCAATCAGCCCCAGCATTTT. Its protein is CASSGRDNCNQPQHF.

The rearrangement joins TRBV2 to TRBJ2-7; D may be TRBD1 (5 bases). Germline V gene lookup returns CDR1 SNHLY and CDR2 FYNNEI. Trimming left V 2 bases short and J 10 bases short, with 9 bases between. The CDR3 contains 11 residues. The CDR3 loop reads CASSEIGAQYF. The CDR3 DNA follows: TGTGCCAGCAGTGAAATAGGGGCCCAGTACTTC. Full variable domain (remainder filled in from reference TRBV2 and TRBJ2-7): EPEVTQTPSHQVTQMGQEVILRCVPISNHLYFYWYRQILGQKVEFLVSFYNNEISEKSEIFDDQFSVERPDGSNFTLKIRSTKLEDSAMYFCASSEIGAQYFGPGTRLTVT.

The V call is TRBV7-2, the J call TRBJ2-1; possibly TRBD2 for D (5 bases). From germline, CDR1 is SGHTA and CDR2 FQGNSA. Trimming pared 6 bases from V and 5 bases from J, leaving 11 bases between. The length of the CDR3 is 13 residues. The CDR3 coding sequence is TGTGCCAGCAGAACCGGGAACAACAATGAGCAGTTCTTC. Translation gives CASRTGNNNEQFF.